These 14 T cell receptor beta chains originate from one sample sequenced in a study of blood T cell repertoires in COVID-19. Sequenced by immunoSEQ multiplex PCR; TCRdb stores in-frame clones only, minus some. The sample lists approximately 65,000 clones; under 80% were seen once. Sequencing input: peripheral blood. The receptors derive from a man in his sixties with acute or convalescent COVID-19.

The V gene is TRBV29-1, the J gene TRBJ2-1; D is possibly TRBD1 (5 bases). Per the germline V gene, CDR1 is SQVTM and CDR2 is ANQGSEA. V dropped 1 base and J dropped 3 bases, with 10 bases sitting between them. The CDR3 consists of 14 residues. The CDR3 is CSVEGRAFYNEQFF. CDR3 DNA: TGCAGCGTTGAAGGCAGGGCTTTCTACAATGAGCAGTTCTTC.

V usage is TRBV10-2 and J usage is TRBJ1-1; TRBD1 matches 12 bases. This CDR3 comprises 18 residues. V lost 3 bases to trimming and J lost 0 bases; unmatched junction nucleotides: 8. The germline CDR1 and CDR2 sequences are WSHSY and SAAADI. CDR3 loop: CASSDWDRGRLMNTEAFF. In nucleotides, the CDR3 is TGCGCCAGCAGTGACTGGGACAGGGGGCGACTCATGAACACTGAAGCTTTCTTT.

The V and J genes are TRBV6-1 and TRBJ2-5, with a possible D match to TRBD2 (5 bases). CDR1 and CDR2 from the germline V gene are MNHNS and SASEGT. The CDR3 loop spans 14 amino acids. Trimming shortened V by 1 base and J by 5 bases, and 11 bases separated the two germline ends. CDR3 sequence (DNA): TGTGCCAGCAGTGAAGATACTAGACTTGAGACCCAGTACTTC. This translates into CASSEDTRLETQYF.

The V and J genes are TRBV4-1 and TRBJ2-1, with D possibly being TRBD1 (5 bases). CDR3 length equals 15 residues. Germline V lookup: CDR1 MGHRA, CDR2 YSYEKL. Trimming left V 0 bases short and J 9 bases short, with 15 bases between. The CDR3 here is CASSQETVAGREQFF. The CDR3 DNA is TGCGCCAGCAGCCAAGAAACGGTGGCAGGGCGTGAGCAGTTCTTC.

The rearrangement links TRBV2 to TRBJ2-1, with D maybe TRBD2 (6 bases). Germline V CDR1 and CDR2: SNHLY, FYNNEI. With 8 bases removed from V and 5 bases from J, the gap between germline ends came to 13 bases. The CDR3 is 13 residues long. Written as DNA, the CDR3 is TGTGCCAGCCGGGCGGGACGAAACAATGAGCAGTTCTTC. Protein product: CASRAGRNNEQFF. The full variable domain, with the rest looked up from reference TRBV2 and TRBJ2-1, is EPEVTQTPSHQVTQMGQEVILRCVPISNHLYFYWYRQILGQKVEFLVSFYNNEISEKSEIFDDQFSVERPDGSNFTLKIRSTKLEDSAMYFCASRAGRNNEQFFGPGTRLTVL.

The genes are TRBV30 and TRBJ1-2; no clear D gene. V dropped 0 bases and J dropped 6 bases, with 8 bases sitting between them. The CDR3 runs to 12 residues. In germline, CDR1 is GTSNPN, CDR2 SVGIG (reference sequence). In nucleotides, the CDR3 is TGTGCCTGGAGTGTAAGCGGGAATGGCTACACCTTC. It specifies CAWSVSGNGYTF.

This sequence joins TRBV5-1 and TRBJ1-1; 9 bases align to TRBD1. The junction had 7 bases not matched to a gene; V was cut back by 2 bases and J by 2 bases. This CDR3 is 16 amino acids long. Looked up from germline, CDR1 is SGHRS and CDR2 is YFSETQ. CDR3 sequence (DNA): TGCGCCAGCAGCTTCCCCCCGGGACAGGGCAACACTGAAGCTTTCTTT. Translated: CASSFPPGQGNTEAFF.

The genes are TRBV28 and TRBJ1-5; the D is unclear. CDR1 MDHEN and CDR2 SYDVKM come from the germline V gene. V was shortened by 6 bases and J by 2 bases, with 17 bases between the two germline ends. The CDR3 runs to 16 residues. The CDR3 here is CASRSPSGKGNQPQHF. Here the CDR3 DNA reads TGTGCCAGCAGATCCCCCTCGGGTAAGGGCAATCAGCCCCAGCATTTT.

The rearrangement uses TRBV10-3 and TRBJ2-7; unclear D gene. Trimming took off 4 bases at V and 1 base at J, with 8 bases between the two ends. CDR1 and CDR2 from the germline V gene are ENHRY and SYGVKD. The CDR3 loop spans 13 amino acids. Written as DNA, the CDR3 is TGTGCCATCAGTGCCGCCGGTTCCTACGAGCAGTACTTC. Residues: CAISAAGSYEQYF.

The chain is built from TRBV18 and TRBJ1-5; the D gene is possibly TRBD1 (5 bases). The CDR3 consists of 15 residues. V gave up 6 bases and J gave up 1 base, with 13 bases separating them. Germline V gene sequence: CDR1 KGHSH, CDR2 LQKENI. Here the CDR3 reads CASSLTQGSNQPQHF. The CDR3 nucleotides read TGTGCCAGCTCTCTAACCCAGGGCAGCAATCAGCCCCAGCATTTT.

The rearrangement links TRBV27 to TRBJ2-7; D is uncertain. Trimming shortened V by 6 bases and J by 7 bases, and 22 bases separated the two germline ends. CDR3 length: 15 amino acids. The V gene's germline CDR1 is MNHEY and CDR2 SMNVEV (reference sequence). CDR3 coding DNA: TGTGCCAGCAGCCCTGATACAGCTCTACGTCTGGAGCAGTACTTC. Encoded protein: CASSPDTALRLEQYF.

V gene TRBV5-1 combines with J gene TRBJ1-2; 7 bases match TRBD1. Germline V gives CDR1 SGHRS, CDR2 YFSETQ. With V trimmed by 4 bases and J by 0 bases, 6 bases remained unmatched. The CDR3 extends over 15 amino acids. CDR3 sequence reads: CASSLRTGTNYGYTF. CDR3 bases: TGCGCCAGCAGCCTTCGGACAGGCACTAACTATGGCTACACCTTC.

V gene TRBV19 combines with J gene TRBJ1-1; perhaps TRBD1 as D (6 bases). V dropped 5 bases and J dropped 12 bases, with 16 bases sitting between them. Germline V lookup: CDR1 LNHDA, CDR2 SQIVND (reference sequence). This CDR3 has 12 amino acids. CDR3 sequence: CASSLNRVGTFF. The CDR3 bases are TGTGCCAGTAGTCTCAACAGGGTTGGGACTTTCTTT.

The J gene is TRBJ2-3, the V gene TRBV11-2, with 8 nucleotides matching TRBD2. V was pared by 1 base and J by 2 bases, with 8 bases of the junction left unmatched. The CDR3 loop spans 17 amino acids. CDR1 and CDR2 from the germline V gene are SGHAT and FQNNGV. The CDR3 sequence: CASSLVKAGVPTDTQYF. Here the CDR3 DNA reads TGTGCCAGCAGCTTAGTTAAAGCGGGGGTACCCACAGATACGCAGTATTTT.